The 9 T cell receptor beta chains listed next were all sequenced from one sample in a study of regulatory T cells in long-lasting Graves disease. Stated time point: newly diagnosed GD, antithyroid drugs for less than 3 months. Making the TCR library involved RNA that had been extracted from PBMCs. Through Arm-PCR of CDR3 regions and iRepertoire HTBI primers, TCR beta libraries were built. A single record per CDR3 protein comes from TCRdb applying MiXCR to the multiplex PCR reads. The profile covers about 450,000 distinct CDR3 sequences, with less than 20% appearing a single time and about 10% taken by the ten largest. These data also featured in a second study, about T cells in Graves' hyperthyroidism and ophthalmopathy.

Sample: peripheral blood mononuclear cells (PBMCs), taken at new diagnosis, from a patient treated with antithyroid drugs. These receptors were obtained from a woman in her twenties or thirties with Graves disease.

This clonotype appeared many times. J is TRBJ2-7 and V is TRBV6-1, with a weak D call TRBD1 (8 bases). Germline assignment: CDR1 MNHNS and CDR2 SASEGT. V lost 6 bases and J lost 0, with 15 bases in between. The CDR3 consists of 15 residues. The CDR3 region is CASRAGQANSYEQYF. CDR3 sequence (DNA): TGTGCCAGCAGAGCGGGACAGGCCAACTCCTACGAGCAGTACTTC.

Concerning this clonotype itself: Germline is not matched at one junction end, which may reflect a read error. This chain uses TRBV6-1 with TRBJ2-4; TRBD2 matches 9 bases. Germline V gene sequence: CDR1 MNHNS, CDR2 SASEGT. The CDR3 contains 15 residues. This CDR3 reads CTSSLLAGGQNIQYF. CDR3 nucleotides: TGTACCAGCAGCCTACTAGCGGGTGGCCAAAACATTCAGTACTTC.

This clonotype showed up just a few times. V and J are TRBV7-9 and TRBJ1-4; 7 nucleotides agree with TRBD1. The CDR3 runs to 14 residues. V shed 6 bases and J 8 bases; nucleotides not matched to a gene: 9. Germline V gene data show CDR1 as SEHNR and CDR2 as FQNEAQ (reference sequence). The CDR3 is CASSSGTEWEKLFF. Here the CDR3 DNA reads TGTGCCAGCAGTTCCGGGACAGAATGGGAAAAACTGTTTTTT.

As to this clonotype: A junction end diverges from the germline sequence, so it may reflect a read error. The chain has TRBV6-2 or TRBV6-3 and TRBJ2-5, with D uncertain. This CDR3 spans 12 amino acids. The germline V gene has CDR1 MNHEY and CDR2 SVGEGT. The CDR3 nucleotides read TGTGCCATCAGTGAACTTGCCGTGACCCAGTACTTC. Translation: CAISELAVTQYF.

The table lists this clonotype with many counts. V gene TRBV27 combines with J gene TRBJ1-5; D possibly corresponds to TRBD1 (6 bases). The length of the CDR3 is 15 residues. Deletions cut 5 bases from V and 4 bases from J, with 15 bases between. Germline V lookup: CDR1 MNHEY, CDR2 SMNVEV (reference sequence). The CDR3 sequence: CASSPDRRGNQPQHF. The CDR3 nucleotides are TGTGCCAGCAGTCCCGACAGGAGGGGAAATCAGCCCCAGCATTTT.

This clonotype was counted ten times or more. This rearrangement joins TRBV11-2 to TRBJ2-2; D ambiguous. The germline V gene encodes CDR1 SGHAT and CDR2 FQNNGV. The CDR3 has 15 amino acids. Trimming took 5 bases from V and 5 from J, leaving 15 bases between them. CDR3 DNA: TGTGCCAGCAGCCCGGATGGGGTGTGGACCGGGGAGCTGTTTTTT. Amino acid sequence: CASSPDGVWTGELFF.

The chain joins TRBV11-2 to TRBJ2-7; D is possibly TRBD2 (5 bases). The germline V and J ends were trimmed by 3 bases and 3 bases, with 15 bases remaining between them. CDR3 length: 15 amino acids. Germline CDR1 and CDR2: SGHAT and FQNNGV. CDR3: CASSFVASFDYEQYF. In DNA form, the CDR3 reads TGTGCCAGCAGCTTTGTAGCGTCTTTCGACTACGAGCAGTACTTC.

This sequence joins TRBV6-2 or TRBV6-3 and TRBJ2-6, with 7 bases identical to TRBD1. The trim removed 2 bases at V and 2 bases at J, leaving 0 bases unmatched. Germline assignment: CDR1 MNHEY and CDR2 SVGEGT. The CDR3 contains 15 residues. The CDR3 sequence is CASSYDRAGANVLTF. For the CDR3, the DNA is TGTGCCAGCAGTTACGACAGGGCTGGGGCCAACGTCCTGACTTTC.

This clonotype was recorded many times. The CDR3, as DNA: TGCAGCGCCCTGGGAGGTTACACAGATACGCAGTATTTT. Amino acids: CSALGGYTDTQYF. J is TRBJ2-3 and V is TRBV29-1, with TRBD2 as a possible D gene (6 bases). The CDR3 spans 13 residues. V shed 7 bases and J shed 2 bases, with 13 bases lying between them. The germline V gene has CDR1 SQVTM and CDR2 ANQGSEA.